The clone carrying this TCR beta chain was detected a few times. The antigen remains unidentified. It was with unique molecular identifiers that the TCRbeta library was prepared. Via MiXCR, TCRdb re-called the PCR reads, giving one row per CDR3 protein. The table records some 110,000 distinct CDR3 sequences, over 9% of them present only once. This specimen belongs to a study of T-cell reconstitution after alpha-beta-depleted transplantation in children. The J segment lost 4 bases and the V segment lost 6 bases, leaving 10 bases of the junction unmatched. The CDR3 is 16 residues long. Germline CDR1 DFQATT, CDR2 SNEGSKA (reference sequence). Study results and limitations: Certain patients had high TCRbeta diversity at day 60, and it came from recipient T cells and thymic progenitors that survived. By about two months after transplant, alpha-beta T cells reportedly arose from several hundred graft clones that had expanded. Diversity and T-cell counts at one year after transplant derived mostly from new T cells.

The TCR comes from a boy aged 2 to 9 with acute lymphoblastic leukemia, due to receive a stem cell transplant. V and J are TRBV20-1 and TRBJ2-2, with TRBD2 matching over 11 bases. Sequenced here: PBMCs, sampled before TCRalphabeta/CD19-depleted stem cell transplant. The CDR3 here is CSASPPSGGLTGELFF. The CDR3 nucleotides read TGCAGTGCCTCACCCCCTAGCGGGGGGCTCACCGGGGAGCTGTTTTTT.